The rows below give T cell receptor beta chains drawn from one sample of a study of human T cells and chemical hapten exposure. TCRdb reanalysed the RACE reads using MiXCR and keeps one entry per CDR3 protein. This sample has over 40,000 distinct CDR3 sequences; approximately 3.3% occur once, and the top ten carry approximately 6.7%. Sequencing used whole blood, obtained in connection with sensitization to the hapten diphenylcyclopropenone (DPC). These receptors all come from a middle-aged man with alopecia areata. Some clones in this sample may be carry-over from other donors' samples. CDR3s include the opening cysteine and the closing phenylalanine or tryptophan. The D gene is left open where the match is weak. Where a row states a size, it is once, few, many or the class of an expanded clone; other rows omit it.

d_call	v_call	j_call	clone_size	cdr3_nt	cdr3_aa
.	TRBV6-1	TRBJ1-4	.	TGTGCCAGCAGTCATTGGTCCGGGACAACTAATGAAAAACTGTTTTTT	CASSHWSGTTNEKLFF
.	TRBV7-2	TRBJ2-4	many	TGTGCCAGCAGCTTCGGGCAAGCCAAAAACATTCAGTACTTC	CASSFGQAKNIQYF
.	TRBV3-1	TRBJ1-1	many	TGTGCCAGCAGGGCAACGATCGGTGAAGCTTTCTTT	CASRATIGEAFF
.	TRBV3-1	TRBJ2-3	many	TGTGCCAGCAGCCAAGATAACAGGAAGGGGGATACGCAGTATTTT	CASSQDNRKGDTQYF
TRBD1	TRBV27	TRBJ1-1	many	TGTGCCAGCGGGCACAGGGGCTTGAACACTGAAGCTTTCTTT	CASGHRGLNTEAFF
.	TRBV24-1	TRBJ2-3	many	TGTGCCACCAGTGATTTGGGCGGCCCGGGCACAGATACGCAGTATTTT	CATSDLGGPGTDTQYF
TRBD2	TRBV5-5	TRBJ2-3	.	TGTGCCAGCAGCTTGTATGGAACTAGCGGGAGGGGAGATACGCAGTATTTT	CASSLYGTSGRGDTQYF
.	TRBV12-3/TRBV12-4	TRBJ2-1	many	TGTGCCAGCAGGCTACTTTTCGGGGGTGGTGAGCAGTTCTTC	CASRLLFGGGEQFF
TRBD2	TRBV6-2/TRBV6-3	TRBJ2-3	many	TGTGCCAGCAGTTCACACTATAGCGGGACCACAGATACGCAGTATTTT	CASSSHYSGTTDTQYF
TRBD1	TRBV6-5	TRBJ2-3	many	TGTGCCAGCTCGACGACAGGGGATAGGACAGATACGCAGTATTTT	CASSTTGDRTDTQYF
.	TRBV11-1	TRBJ2-3	many	TGTGCCAGCAGCTCCGGAGGGTCGAGAGATACGCAGTATTTT	CASSSGGSRDTQYF
.	TRBV7-2	TRBJ2-5	many	TGTGCCAGCAGCTTAAGTCCCCAAGAGACCCAGTACTTC	CASSLSPQETQYF
TRBD1	TRBV28	TRBJ2-5	many	TGTGCCAGCAGCCTTCAAACAGGGGTAGTAGAGACCCAGTACTTC	CASSLQTGVVETQYF
.	TRBV28	TRBJ2-7	many	TGTGCCAGCAGTTTCCACCTAGCTATTCTTTCCTACGAGCAGTACTTC	CASSFHLAILSYEQYF
.	TRBV4-1	TRBJ1-1	many	TGCGCCAGCAGCCAACCCCCGACCAGGGTCAGGGCGACTGAAGCTTTCTTT	CASSQPPTRVRATEAFF
TRBD2	TRBV9	TRBJ2-1	many	TGTGCCAGCAGCGTTACTAGCGGCCAGGGTGAGCAGTTCTTC	CASSVTSGQGEQFF
.	TRBV7-8	TRBJ2-3	many	TGTGCCAGCAGCTTAGGTATTTTAAGCTCCACAGATACGCAGTATTTT	CASSLGILSSTDTQYF
TRBD2	TRBV14	TRBJ2-3	many	TGTGCCAGCAGCCAAGGATCTAGCGGGATGAGGGATACGCAGTATTTT	CASSQGSSGMRDTQYF
.	TRBV20-1	TRBJ1-2	many	TGCAGTCCCACCTACCAGGGGACTGGCTATGGCTACACCTTC	CSPTYQGTGYGYTF
TRBD2	TRBV20-1	TRBJ2-3	many	TGCAGTGCTCAAGGACTAGCGGGAGACACAGATACGCAGTATTTT	CSAQGLAGDTDTQYF
.	TRBV11-2	TRBJ2-3	many	TGTGCCAGCAGCTTAGGAAGCGCCACAGATACGCAGTATTTT	CASSLGSATDTQYF
TRBD1	TRBV20-1	TRBJ1-6	.	TGCAGTGATCGAAACCGGGACAGTTATTCACCCCTCCACTTT	CSDRNRDSYSPLHF
TRBD1	TRBV20-1	TRBJ2-7	many	TGCAGTGCCGATGGGGACAGCCAGCACGAGCAGTACTTC	CSADGDSQHEQYF
TRBD2	TRBV27	TRBJ2-2	many	TGTGCCAGCAGTCCAGGACTAGCCGGGGAGCTGTTTTTT	CASSPGLAGELFF
TRBD1	TRBV5-1	TRBJ1-2	few	TGCGCCAGCAGCAGGACAGGGGGCGACGGCTACACCTTC	CASSRTGGDGYTF
TRBD2	TRBV28	TRBJ2-7	many	TGTGCCAGCAGTTCTCAGGCTAGCGGGAGTTACGAGCAGTACTTC	CASSSQASGSYEQYF
.	TRBV7-9	TRBJ2-1	many	TGTGCCAGCAGGACCGGGAGAGGGCAGTTCTTC	CASRTGRGQFF
.	TRBV18	TRBJ1-1	many	TGTGCCAGCTCACCTCTGAGGGGGGACACTGAAGCTTTCTTT	CASSPLRGDTEAFF
.	TRBV6-5	TRBJ2-1	many	TGTGCCAGCAGTTACCGAGGTTACAATGAGCAGTTCTTC	CASSYRGYNEQFF
TRBD1	TRBV19	TRBJ2-6	many	TGTGCCAGTAGCAGGCAGGGGGCGGGTGGGGCCAACGTCCTGACTTTC	CASSRQGAGGANVLTF
.	TRBV12-3/TRBV12-4	TRBJ2-1	many	TGTGCCAGCAGTTTTAGTCAGCGCGGGATGTCCTACAATGAGCAGTTCTTC	CASSFSQRGMSYNEQFF
TRBD1	TRBV6-5	TRBJ1-2	few	TGTGCCAGCAACAACGGGGGACAGCTGGGCGGCTACACCTTC	CASNNGGQLGGYTF
.	TRBV12-3/TRBV12-4	TRBJ2-1	many	TGTGCCAGCAGTTTATCTTACTCCTACAATGAGCAGTTCTTC	CASSLSYSYNEQFF
.	TRBV28	TRBJ2-1	many	TGTGCCAGCACCTCTAAGGGGCTTAGCTCCTACAATGAGCAGTTCTTC	CASTSKGLSSYNEQFF
TRBD2	TRBV5-6	TRBJ2-3	few	TGTGCCAGCAGCCACCGACTAGCGGGAGTACCCCGAGGCACAGATACGCAGTATTTT	CASSHRLAGVPRGTDTQYF
TRBD2	TRBV7-9	TRBJ2-3	many	TGTGCCAGCAGCTTAGGAGTAGCGGGAACCACAGATACGCAGTATTTT	CASSLGVAGTTDTQYF
TRBD2	TRBV20-1	TRBJ2-3	many	TGCAGTGCTCTCCAAAGACTAGCGGGAAGCACAGATACGCAGTATTTT	CSALQRLAGSTDTQYF
TRBD1	TRBV18	TRBJ2-2	many	TGTGCCAGCTCACCTGTGCCACAGGGGGCTTACTCGAACACCGGGGAGCTGTTTTTT	CASSPVPQGAYSNTGELFF
.	TRBV15	TRBJ2-1	many	TGTGCCACCAGCAGAGATAGGGTGGGCTCGGGCAATGAGCAGTTCTTC	CATSRDRVGSGNEQFF
.	TRBV11-2	TRBJ2-3	many	TGTGCCAGCAGCTCGAACAGGGATACGCAGTATTTT	CASSSNRDTQYF
TRBD2	TRBV20-1	TRBJ2-3	many	TGCAGTGCTAGAGATCTGGGCGGGGGGGAGTTCACTAGCACAGATACGCAGTATTTT	CSARDLGGGEFTSTDTQYF
.	TRBV27	TRBJ2-3	many	TGTGCCAGCAGTTTATACGGGGGCGTCTTCACAGATACGCAGTATTTT	CASSLYGGVFTDTQYF